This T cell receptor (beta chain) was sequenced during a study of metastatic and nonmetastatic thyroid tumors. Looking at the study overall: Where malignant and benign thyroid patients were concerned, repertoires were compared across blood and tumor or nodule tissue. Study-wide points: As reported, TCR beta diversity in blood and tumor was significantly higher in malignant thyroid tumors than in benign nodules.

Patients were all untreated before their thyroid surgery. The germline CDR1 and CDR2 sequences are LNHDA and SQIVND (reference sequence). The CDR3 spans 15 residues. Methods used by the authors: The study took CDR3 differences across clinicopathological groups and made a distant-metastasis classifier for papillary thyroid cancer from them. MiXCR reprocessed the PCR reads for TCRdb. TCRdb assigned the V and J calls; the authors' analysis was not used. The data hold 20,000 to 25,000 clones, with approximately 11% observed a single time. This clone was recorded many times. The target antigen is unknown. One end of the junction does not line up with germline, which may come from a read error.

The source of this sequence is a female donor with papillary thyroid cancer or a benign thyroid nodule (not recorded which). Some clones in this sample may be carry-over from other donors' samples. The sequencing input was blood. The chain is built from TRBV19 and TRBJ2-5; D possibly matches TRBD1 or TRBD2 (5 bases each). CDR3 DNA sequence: TGTGCCGGTAGTATCGCCACCAGGGACGGAGAGACCCAGTACTTC. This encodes CAGSIATRDGETQYF.